This T cell receptor beta chain was sequenced for a study of read filtering for tumor transcriptome and immune sequencing. About the study: The cohort had more than 16 men and more than 11 women aged roughly 47 to 90, mean roughly 66 years. Transcriptome libraries were built from DNase-treated RNA.

The CDR3 runs to 14 residues. Trimming cost V 8 bases and J 4 bases, with 15 bases left between them. Germline V gene data show CDR1 as MDHEN and CDR2 as SYDVKM. This clonotype was detected many times. Molecular barcoded adaptors covering alpha/delta and beta/gamma chains were used on 400 ng RNA. MiXCR, applied by TCRdb to the reads, yields one record per CDR3 protein. The table includes about 130,000 distinct CDR3 sequences, around 13% detected once. This receptor was taken from a donor at least 40 years old with multiple myeloma. Material: a population of CD138-negative cells sorted from bone marrow. The J gene is TRBJ1-5, the V gene TRBV28; D is unresolved. CDR3 DNA: TGTGCCAGCGGGGAGCTCTCGGAGAATCAGCCCCAGCATTTT. This sequence encodes CASGELSENQPQHF.